The 16 T cell receptor beta chains reported below all come from one sample, sequenced in a study of cytomegalovirus exposure and HLA in healthy donors. With 60 Vbeta and 13 Jbeta primers, the PCR was carried out. Profiled with immunoSEQ multiplex PCR; TCRdb holds only in-frame clones, not every one. The data hold about 160,000 clones, with 70% to 80% observed a single time. The source material was PBMCs. Every receptor here comes from a man in his forties in good health and CMV-seronegative.

A single count supports this clone. The chain has TRBV7-6 and TRBJ2-5; maybe TRBD1 (6 bases). With 5 bases removed from V and 0 bases from J, the gap between germline ends came to 13 bases. Germline V gives CDR1 SGHVS, CDR2 FNYEAQ. The CDR3 length is 15 residues. As DNA, the CDR3 is TGTGCCAGCAGCCAATTCCGGGACAACCAAGAGACCCAGTACTTC. Amino acid sequence: CASSQFRDNQETQYF.

The rearrangement uses TRBV19 and TRBJ2-5, with TRBD1 as a possible D gene (6 bases). Germline lookup yields CDR1 LNHDA and CDR2 SQIVND (reference sequence). With 4 bases removed from V and 0 bases from J, the gap between germline ends came to 12 bases. This CDR3 contains 15 residues. As DNA, the CDR3 is TGTGCCAGTAGTACCAAGGGACATTACCAAGAGACCCAGTACTTC. This encodes CASSTKGHYQETQYF. Looking up the rest from reference TRBV19 and TRBJ2-5 gives the full variable domain: DGGITQSPKYLFRKEGQNVTLSCEQNLNHDAMYWYRQDPGQGLRLIYYSQIVNDFQKGDIAEGYSVSREKKESFPLTVTSAQKNPTAFYLCASSTKGHYQETQYFGPGTRLLVL.

This clone has a single count. The chain has TRBV5-6 and TRBJ2-2; 9 bases align to TRBD1. The CDR3 covers 16 residues. The J segment lost 6 bases and the V segment lost 4 bases, leaving 10 bases of the junction unmatched. The germline gives CDR1 SGHDT, CDR2 YYEEEE. CDR3 nucleotides: TGTGCCAGCAGCCTGGGACAGGGTATTCGTTCCGGGGAGCTGTTTTTT. This encodes CASSLGQGIRSGELFF.

The V and J genes are TRBV6-1 and TRBJ2-5, with TRBD2 matching 8 bases. The CDR3 runs 14 residues. The germline CDR1 and CDR2 sequences are MNHNS and SASEGT. V gave up 7 bases and J gave up 5 bases; unmatched junction bases: 9. The CDR3 spells CASNFRGGSETQYF. CDR3 DNA sequence: TGTGCCAGCAATTTCCGGGGGGGCAGCGAGACCCAGTACTTC.

The V gene is TRBV9, the J gene TRBJ2-2; D perhaps matches TRBD2 (6 bases). CDR3 length: 15 residues. Germline CDR1 SGDLS, CDR2 YYNGEE. Trimming left V 5 bases short and J 2 bases short, with 13 bases between. The CDR3 coding sequence is TGTGCCAGCAGTGCCGGGGGAGACAACACCGGGGAGCTGTTTTTT. It codes for CASSAGGDNTGELFF.

The V call is TRBV10-1, the J call TRBJ2-7; 12 nucleotides align to TRBD2. This CDR3 region has 15 residues. Germline V CDR1 and CDR2: WNHNN, SYGVQD (reference sequence). The V segment lost 5 bases and the J segment 1 base; nucleotides outside the gene matches: 3. This chain's CDR3 is CASSKLAGGSYEQYF. CDR3 DNA sequence: TGCGCCAGCAGTAAACTAGCGGGGGGATCCTACGAGCAGTACTTC.

This clone occurred once. The J gene is TRBJ2-7, the V gene TRBV18; 8 nucleotides agree with TRBD1. J lost 4 bases, V lost 3 bases, and 5 bases had no gene match. Germline assignment: CDR1 KGHSH and CDR2 LQKENI. The CDR3 extends over 14 amino acids. The DNA of the CDR3 is TGTGCCAGCTCACCGACAGGGGACGGGTACGAGCAGTACTTC. Its translation is CASSPTGDGYEQYF.

The V call is TRBV6-1, the J call TRBJ2-3; D is undetermined. Trimming removed 6 bases at V and 5 bases at J, with 24 bases between. This CDR3 has 17 residues. CDR1 and CDR2 from the germline V gene are MNHNS and SASEGT. The CDR3 loop reads CASSERLQRMTGDTQYF. The CDR3 coding sequence is TGTGCCAGCAGCGAAAGACTGCAGAGGATGACGGGAGATACGCAGTATTTT.

The V call is TRBV9, the J call TRBJ2-3, with 9 nucleotides matching TRBD2. This CDR3 spans 15 amino acids. CDR1 is SGDLS, CDR2 YYNGEE, per germline. Trimming cost V 0 bases and J 3 bases; bases outside gene matches: 2. DNA of the CDR3: TGTGCCAGCAGCGTAGCGAGCGGGGGGACAGATACGCAGTATTTT. Translating gives CASSVASGGTDTQYF.

On this clone itself: The identical CDR3 is also encoded by other nucleotide sequences in the sample. V and J are TRBV5-1 and TRBJ2-7; 8 bases match TRBD2. Losses at the gene ends were 0 bases for V and 3 bases for J; bases not matched to a gene: 2. Germline V gives CDR1 SGHRS, CDR2 YFSETQ. The CDR3 is made up of 14 amino acids. The CDR3 DNA reads TGCGCCAGCAGCTTGGCTCGGGGGGGCTACGAGCAGTACTTC. Translation gives CASSLARGGYEQYF.

This clone was detected a few times. V and J are TRBV6-1 and TRBJ2-7, with D tentatively TRBD2 (7 bases). V dropped 6 bases and J dropped 6 bases, with 18 bases sitting between them. This CDR3 has 14 residues. The germline CDR1 and CDR2 sequences are MNHNS and SASEGT. CDR3 sequence: CASRDTGRGLEQYF. As DNA, the CDR3 is TGTGCCAGCAGGGACACAGGGAGGGGCCTCGAGCAGTACTTC.

This clone occurred a few times. This chain joins TRBV4-3 and TRBJ1-2; 9 nucleotides line up with TRBD1. The germline gives CDR1 LGHNA, CDR2 YSLEER. The ends lost 1 base at V and 9 bases at J; junction bases unmatched: 6. The length of the CDR3 is 14 residues. This CDR3 is CASSQGGTGTRYTF. For the CDR3, the DNA is TGCGCCAGCAGCCAAGGGGGGACAGGGACTCGCTACACCTTC.

This clone was counted a few times. The chain recombines TRBV4-3 with TRBJ2-2; 7 bases fit TRBD1. The length of the CDR3 is 17 residues. V dropped 0 bases and J dropped 7; count of bases not matched to a gene: 11. Germline lookup yields CDR1 LGHNA and CDR2 YSLEER. The CDR3 region has the DNA TGCGCCAGCAGCCAAGAAGAGGAGGCAGGGGGAAACGGGGAGCTGTTTTTT. Amino acid sequence: CASSQEEEAGGNGELFF.

This clone is a singleton in its sample. The chain is built from TRBV5-1 and TRBJ2-6; TRBD1 aligns across 9 bases. CDR1 is SGHRS and CDR2 is YFSETQ in the germline V gene. Trimming removed 4 bases from V and 0 bases from J; junction bases left unmatched: 20. This CDR3 spans 22 amino acids. The CDR3 here is CASSLRKGQGSPDFSGANVLTF. CDR3 nucleotide sequence: TGCGCCAGCAGCCTGAGGAAGGGACAGGGTAGTCCCGACTTCTCTGGGGCCAACGTCCTGACTTTC.

The gene calls are TRBV30 and TRBJ1-5; D gene ambiguous. Germline loops: CDR1 GTSNPN, CDR2 SVGIG (reference sequence). The V and J ends lost 4 bases and 5 bases respectively, with 9 bases between them. There are 12 residues in the CDR3. Written as DNA, the CDR3 is TGTGCCTGGAAAAAGAGTGATCAGCCCCAGCATTTT. Translation gives CAWKKSDQPQHF. Supplemented by reference TRBV30 and TRBJ1-5, the full variable domain reads SQTIHQWPATLVQPVGSPLSLECTVEGTSNPNLYWYRQAAGRGLQLLFYSVGIGQISSEVPQNLSASRPQDRQFILSSKKLLLSDSGFYLCAWKKSDQPQHFGDGTRLSIL.

The DNA for the CDR3 is TGTGCCTTCCGTGGGCTAGCGACAATCTACGAGCAGTACTTC. Translation: CAFRGLATIYEQYF. The chain couples TRBV30 to TRBJ2-7; a possible D gene is TRBD2 (6 bases). The CDR3 has 14 amino acids. V was clipped by 7 bases and J by 3 bases, with 19 bases between them. Per the germline V gene, CDR1 is GTSNPN and CDR2 is SVGIG (reference sequence).